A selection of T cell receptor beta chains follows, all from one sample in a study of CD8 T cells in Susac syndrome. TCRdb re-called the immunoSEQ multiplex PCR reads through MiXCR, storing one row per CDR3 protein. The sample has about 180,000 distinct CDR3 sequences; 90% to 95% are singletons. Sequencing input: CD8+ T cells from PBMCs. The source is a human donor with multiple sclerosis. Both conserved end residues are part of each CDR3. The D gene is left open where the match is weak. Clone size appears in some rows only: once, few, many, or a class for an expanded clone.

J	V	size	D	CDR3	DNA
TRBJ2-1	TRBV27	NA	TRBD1	CASSLGDRGLGDEQFF	TGTGCCAGCAGTTTAGGGGACAGGGGTTTAGGAGATGAGCAGTTCTTC
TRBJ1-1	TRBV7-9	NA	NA	CASTLGEGIGAFF	TGTGCCAGCACCCTCGGCGAGGGTATAGGAGCTTTCTTT
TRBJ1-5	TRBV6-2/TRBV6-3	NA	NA	CASSYLAGQPQHF	TGTGCCAGCAGTTACTTAGCGGGTCAGCCCCAGCATTTT
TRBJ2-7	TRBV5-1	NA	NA	CASWDQNRAYEQYF	TGCGCCAGCTGGGATCAGAACAGGGCCTACGAGCAGTACTTC
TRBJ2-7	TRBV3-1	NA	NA	CASSQIGFYEQYF	TGTGCCAGCAGCCAAATCGGGTTCTACGAGCAGTACTTC
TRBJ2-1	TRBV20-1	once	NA	CSARDFGVEQFF	TGCAGTGCTAGAGATTTCGGGGTTGAGCAGTTCTTC
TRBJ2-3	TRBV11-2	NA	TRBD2	CASSASGGIADTQYF	TGTGCCAGCAGCGCAAGCGGGGGGATCGCAGATACGCAGTATTTT
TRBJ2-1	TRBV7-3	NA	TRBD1	CASSLTRTGGAEQFF	TGTGCCAGCAGCTTAACAAGGACAGGGGGCGCTGAGCAGTTCTTC
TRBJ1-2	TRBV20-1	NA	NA	CSASGDLGYGYTF	TGCAGTGCTAGCGGGGATCTAGGCTATGGCTACACCTTC
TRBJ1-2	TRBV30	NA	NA	CAWRVPGQLNYGYTF	TGTGCCTGGAGAGTGCCGGGACAACTAAACTATGGCTACACCTTC
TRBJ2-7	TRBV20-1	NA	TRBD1	CSARDRGTGTTYEQYF	TGCAGTGCTAGAGACCGCGGGACAGGGACGACCTACGAGCAGTACTTC
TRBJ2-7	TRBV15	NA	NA	CATRAGGPMYEQYF	TGTGCCACCAGAGCAGGAGGGCCTATGTACGAGCAGTACTTC
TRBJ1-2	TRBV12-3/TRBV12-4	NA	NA	CASSFIVGGYTF	TGTGCCAGCAGTTTCATAGTGGGAGGCTACACCTTC
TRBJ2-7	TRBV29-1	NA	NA	CSVRSQGHEQYF	TGCAGCGTTCGCAGTCAGGGTCACGAGCAGTACTTC
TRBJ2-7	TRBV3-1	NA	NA	CASSLGQGWNEQYF	TGTGCCAGCAGCCTTGGGCAGGGCTGGAACGAGCAGTACTTC
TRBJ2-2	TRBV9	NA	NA	CASSSTQTSTGELFF	TGTGCCAGCAGCTCAACCCAGACTAGTACCGGGGAGCTGTTTTTT
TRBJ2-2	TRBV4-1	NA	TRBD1	CASSLRDRGTGELFF	TGCGCCAGCAGCCTCCGGGACAGGGGTACCGGGGAGCTGTTTTTT
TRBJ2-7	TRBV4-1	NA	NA	CASSQVATVSYEQYF	TGCGCCAGCAGCCAAGTCGCGACAGTCTCCTACGAGCAGTACTTC
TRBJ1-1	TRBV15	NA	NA	CATSRVSGYTEAFF	TGTGCCACCAGCAGAGTTTCGGGATACACTGAAGCTTTCTTT
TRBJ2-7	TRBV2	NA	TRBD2	CASNLRTSGMPYEQYF	TGTGCCAGCAACCTGCGGACTAGCGGGATGCCCTACGAGCAGTACTTC
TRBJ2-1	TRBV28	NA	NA	CASSSRTGTLSYNEQFF	TGTGCCAGCAGTTCCCGCACCGGGACTCTTTCTTACAATGAGCAGTTCTTC
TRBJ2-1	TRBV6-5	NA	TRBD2	CASSYSTGGFEQFF	TGTGCCAGCAGTTACTCGACCGGGGGGTTCGAGCAGTTCTTC
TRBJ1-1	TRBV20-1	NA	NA	CSASRPMNTEAFF	TGCAGTGCTAGCAGGCCGATGAACACTGAAGCTTTCTTT
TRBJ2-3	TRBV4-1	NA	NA	CASSQLHTSTDTQYF	TGCGCCAGCAGCCAACTCCATACTAGCACAGATACGCAGTATTTT